The next 15 T cell receptor beta chains were all read from a single sample in a study of T cells in localized non-small cell lung cancer. Generated by immunoSEQ multiplex PCR, the TCRdb table keeps only in-frame clones and is missing some. The table has some 30,000 clones, roughly nine tenths seen once. Sequenced material: PBMCs, taken before any cancer treatment. The receptors shown here come from a man aged 40-75 years with stage II lung adenocarcinoma.

This clone was detected only once. V and J are TRBV18 and TRBJ2-1, with D possibly being TRBD1 or TRBD2 (6 bases each). Germline assignment: CDR1 KGHSH and CDR2 LQKENI. Trimming left V 3 bases short and J 9 bases short, with 18 bases between. The CDR3 consists of 15 residues. CDR3 sequence reads: CASSPNRDRGREQFF. CDR3 nucleotides: TGTGCCAGCTCACCTAACAGGGACCGGGGGCGTGAGCAGTTCTTC.

The chain combines TRBV2 with TRBJ1-5, with D possibly TRBD1 on 6 matching bases. Germline V gene lookup returns CDR1 SNHLY and CDR2 FYNNEI. Deletions cut 5 bases from V and 4 bases from J, with 18 bases between. CDR3 length: 16 amino acids. Here the CDR3 reads CASSPREGVGNQPQHF. In nucleotides, the CDR3 is TGTGCCAGCAGTCCTCGGGAGGGGGTAGGGAATCAGCCCCAGCATTTT.

The chain uses TRBV6-1 and TRBJ2-7; D tentatively reads TRBD1 or TRBD2 (5 bases each). Per germline, CDR1 MNHNS and CDR2 SASEGT. Trimming cost V 8 bases and J 7 bases, with 21 bases left between them. The CDR3 loop spans 14 amino acids. The CDR3, as DNA: TGTGCCAGCGGTAACAGGAGGTTAGTAATAGAGCAGTACTTC. This codes for CASGNRRLVIEQYF.

The count of this clone is one. The V and J genes are TRBV6-6 and TRBJ2-1, with TRBD2 matching over 8 bases. The V gene end was trimmed by 8 bases and the J gene end by 0 bases; junction bases not matched to a gene: 3. Germline CDR1 and CDR2: MNHNY and SVGAGI (reference sequence). The CDR3 extends over 14 amino acids. CDR3 nucleotide sequence: TGTGCCAGCCGGGGGGGGAGCTCCTACAATGAGCAGTTCTTC. Residues: CASRGGSSYNEQFF.

The V call is TRBV29-1, the J call TRBJ2-3, with 9 bases that match TRBD2. The V gene end was trimmed by 7 bases and the J gene end by 2 bases; junction bases not matched to a gene: 7. The CDR3 extends over 14 amino acids. Germline CDR1 is SQVTM and CDR2 is ANQGSEA. The CDR3 spells CSAPLAGLTDTQYF. The DNA for the CDR3 is TGCAGCGCCCCTCTAGCGGGACTCACAGATACGCAGTATTTT.

CDR3 nucleotides: TGTGCCAGCAGTTTAGGTGCGCGGAGGATGGCGCAGGCCGGGGAGCTGTTTTTT. This encodes CASSLGARRMAQAGELFF. V gene TRBV27 combines with J gene TRBJ2-2, with a weak D call TRBD2 (5 bases). The germline V gene has CDR1 MNHEY and CDR2 SMNVEV (reference sequence). This CDR3 has 18 amino acids. V shed 2 bases and J shed 6 bases, with 22 bases lying between them.

The chain uses TRBV30 and TRBJ2-2, with 7 bases fitting TRBD2. This CDR3 comprises 16 residues. The V gene end was trimmed by 8 bases and the J gene end by 7 bases; junction bases not matched to a gene: 19. Germline values: CDR1 GTSNPN, CDR2 SVGIG (reference sequence). The chain's CDR3 is CARGVEGGPFGGELFF. For the CDR3, the DNA is TGTGCCCGGGGGGTTGAGGGAGGGCCTTTCGGCGGGGAGCTGTTTTTT. Full variable domain (missing parts from reference TRBV30 and TRBJ2-2): SQTIHQWPATLVQPVGSPLSLECTVEGTSNPNLYWYRQAAGRGLQLLFYSVGIGQISSEVPQNLSASRPQDRQFILSSKKLLLSDSGFYLCARGVEGGPFGGELFFGEGSRLTVL.

This chain uses TRBV7-9 with TRBJ1-4; no firm D call. Germline V gives CDR1 SEHNR, CDR2 FQNEAQ (reference sequence). This CDR3 has 14 residues. Trimming removed 10 bases at V and 6 bases at J, with 18 bases between. The CDR3 bases are TGTGCCATCCAACCCCCAGGACCCGATGAAAAACTGTTTTTT. Its translation is CAIQPPGPDEKLFF.

The chain uses TRBV4-2 and TRBJ2-5; 13 bases line up with TRBD2. This CDR3 is built from 18 residues. Looked up from germline, CDR1 is LGHNA and CDR2 is YNFKEQ. J lost 0 bases, V lost 0 bases, and 4 bases had no gene match. CDR3 region: CASSQDLGLAGNQETQYF. The CDR3 DNA follows: TGTGCCAGCAGCCAAGATCTGGGACTAGCGGGAAACCAAGAGACCCAGTACTTC.

This rearrangement joins TRBV5-5 to TRBJ2-1; tentative D call: TRBD2 (5 bases). Germline CDR1 reads SGHKS; CDR2 reads YYEKEE (reference sequence). V shed 1 base and J shed 2 bases, with 10 bases lying between them. The CDR3 contains 15 residues. Here the CDR3 DNA reads TGTGCCAGCAGCTTGAGGGAGAAGACCTACAATGAGCAGTTCTTC. This translates into CASSLREKTYNEQFF.

The chain couples TRBV11-2 to TRBJ2-5; 11 bases match TRBD2. The length of the CDR3 is 17 residues. J lost 2 bases, V lost 3 bases, and 8 bases had no gene match. Germline V gives CDR1 SGHAT, CDR2 FQNNGV. Here the CDR3 reads CASSFPLAGGPQETQYF. Written as DNA, the CDR3 is TGTGCCAGCAGCTTCCCCCTAGCGGGAGGCCCTCAAGAGACCCAGTACTTC.

V and J are TRBV28 and TRBJ2-7; D is unresolved. This CDR3 has 17 amino acids. Trimming shortened V by 3 bases and J by 0 bases, and 18 bases separated the two germline ends. Germline CDR1 reads MDHEN; CDR2 reads SYDVKM. The CDR3 is CASSLTRKYPSSYEQYF. The CDR3 DNA is TGTGCCAGCAGTTTGACTCGCAAATATCCGAGCTCCTACGAGCAGTACTTC.

V usage is TRBV4-3 and J usage is TRBJ1-2; TRBD1 matches 7 bases. Trimming cost V 5 bases and J 0 bases; bases outside gene matches: 6. This CDR3 comprises 15 residues. Germline CDR1 LGHNA, CDR2 YSLEER. The CDR3 is CASSFTGAANYGYTF. The CDR3 DNA reads as TGCGCCAGCAGCTTTACAGGGGCTGCTAACTATGGCTACACCTTC.

The chain links TRBV6-1 to TRBJ1-2, with 8 nucleotides matching TRBD1. The CDR3 loop spans 13 amino acids. The germline CDR1 and CDR2 sequences are MNHNS and SASEGT. V lost 6 bases and J lost 7; bases outside the gene matches: 7. The CDR3 nucleotides read TGTGCCAGCAGCCTCTCAGACAGGGGTGGCTACACCTTC. Translated: CASSLSDRGGYTF.

The rearrangement uses TRBV5-4 and TRBJ1-2; 8 bases are shared with TRBD1. V lost 4 bases and J lost 1; bases outside the gene matches: 6. Looked up from germline, CDR1 is SGHNT and CDR2 is YYREEE (reference sequence). The CDR3 is 15 amino acids. DNA of the CDR3: TGTGCCAGCAGCGGACAGGGACTAATTAACTATGGCTACACCTTC. Residues: CASSGQGLINYGYTF.